What follows are 18 T cell receptor beta chains derived from one specimen sequenced in a study of radiotherapy plus CTLA-4 blockade in lung cancer. The method was immunoSEQ multiplex PCR; TCRdb's version includes in-frame clones alone and lacks a portion of them. The data contain roughly 80,000 clones, more than 60% of them singletons. The sample in question was peripheral blood, obtained from a patient treated with radiotherapy plus ipilimumab. The receptors derive from a human donor with non-small cell lung cancer who had a partial response to radiotherapy plus ipilimumab. Some clones in this sample may be carry-over from other donors' samples.

The chain employs TRBV29-1 and TRBJ1-1; no firm D call. This CDR3 spans 11 amino acids. V dropped 7 bases and J dropped 0 bases, with 6 bases sitting between them. From germline, CDR1 is SQVTM and CDR2 ANQGSEA. The CDR3 loop is CSGEVNTEAFF. Written as DNA, the CDR3 is TGCAGCGGAGAGGTGAACACTGAAGCTTTCTTT.

This clone was observed a single time. The CDR3 sequence: CASSRRRGQGALAFF. DNA of the CDR3: TGTGCCAGCAGCCGGAGACGGGGACAGGGGGCTTTGGCTTTCTTT. The J gene is TRBJ1-1, the V gene TRBV5-5; 12 bases fit TRBD1. The junction had 12 bases not matched to a gene; V was cut back by 4 bases and J by 11 bases. Germline-derived CDR1 and CDR2 are SGHKS and YYEKEE (reference sequence). This CDR3 is built from 15 residues.

The chain uses TRBV7-2 and TRBJ2-7, with 7 positions matching TRBD1. The ends lost 3 bases at V and 5 bases at J; junction bases unmatched: 4. Per germline, CDR1 SGHTA and CDR2 FQGNSA. This CDR3 has 13 residues. CDR3 in amino acids: CASSFPDRDEQYF. DNA for the CDR3: TGTGCCAGCAGCTTCCCCGACAGGGACGAGCAGTACTTC. Filled out from reference TRBV7-2 and TRBJ2-7, the complete variable domain reads GAGVSQSPSNKVTEKGKDVELRCDPISGHTALYWYRQSLGQGLEFLIYFQGNSAPDKSGLPSDRFSAERTGGSVSTLTIQRTQQEDSAVYLCASSFPDRDEQYFGPGTRLTVT.

J is TRBJ1-5 and V is TRBV6-1, with TRBD1 matching over 10 bases. This CDR3 has 15 residues. Trimming removed 6 bases from V and 0 bases from J; junction bases left unmatched: 2. Germline values: CDR1 MNHNS, CDR2 SASEGT. The CDR3: CASSWDRGSNQPQHF. The CDR3 region has the DNA TGTGCCAGCAGCTGGGACAGGGGTAGCAATCAGCCCCAGCATTTT.

The chain couples TRBV9 to TRBJ1-2; no definite D call. CDR1 and CDR2 (germline): SGDLS, YYNGEE. The CDR3 spans 14 residues. V shed 0 bases and J shed 7 bases, with 13 bases lying between them. The CDR3 nucleotides read TGTGCCAGCAGCGTAGGAGGCCCGGCGGGTGGCTACACCTTC. It translates to CASSVGGPAGGYTF.

CDR3 in DNA: TGCGCCAGCAGCGAGCGCGGGACTAGCACAAACGGGGAGCTGTTTTTT. Protein sequence: CASSERGTSTNGELFF. The V gene is TRBV5-1, the J gene TRBJ2-2; 9 bases match TRBD2. V was pared by 4 bases and J by 7 bases, with 11 bases of the junction left unmatched. The CDR3 runs to 16 residues. Germline V gene data show CDR1 as SGHRS and CDR2 as YFSETQ.

This rearrangement joins TRBV30 to TRBJ1-2; D gene ambiguous. The CDR3 is 13 amino acids. The germline V gene has CDR1 GTSNPN and CDR2 SVGIG (reference sequence). V lost 3 bases and J lost 5, with 13 bases in between. The CDR3 DNA follows: TGTGCCTGGAGCACTAGGAGCCCATATGGCTACACCTTC. Translation gives CAWSTRSPYGYTF.

V and J are TRBV28 and TRBJ2-5, with TRBD2 as a possible D gene (5 bases). Germline V lookup: CDR1 MDHEN, CDR2 SYDVKM. Trimming removed 2 bases from V and 11 bases from J, with 12 bases in between. This CDR3 has 12 residues. CDR3 sequence (DNA): TGTGCCAGCAGTTTAACCTTCGGGGAGCAGTACTTC. Translation: CASSLTFGEQYF.

V is TRBV7-9 and J is TRBJ1-5, with 7 bases fitting TRBD1. CDR1 and CDR2 from the germline V gene are SEHNR and FQNEAQ (reference sequence). CDR3 length: 17 residues. The junction had 19 bases not matched to a gene; V was cut back by 10 bases and J by 4 bases. This CDR3 is CATSGGQPGQTNQPQHF. The CDR3 nucleotides read TGTGCCACCTCGGGGGGGCAGCCGGGACAGACTAATCAGCCCCAGCATTTT.

This clone was seen more than once but under ten times. The rearrangement joins TRBV5-1 to TRBJ2-7, with D possibly being TRBD1 (6 bases). Germline lookup yields CDR1 SGHRS and CDR2 YFSETQ. The CDR3 length is 14 residues. Trimming pared 1 base from V and 0 bases from J, leaving 8 bases between. This CDR3 is CASSLTGNSYEQYF. As DNA, the CDR3 is TGCGCCAGCAGCTTGACAGGGAACTCCTACGAGCAGTACTTC.

This clone was counted many times. The chain links TRBV5-1 to TRBJ1-3; TRBD1 matches 8 bases. Germline loops: CDR1 SGHRS, CDR2 YFSETQ. The CDR3 loop spans 14 amino acids. V lost 3 bases to trimming and J lost 4 bases; unmatched junction nucleotides: 3. CDR3 coding DNA: TGCGCCAGCAGCTGGAGGGACAGGGGAAACACCATATATTTT. Protein: CASSWRDRGNTIYF.

The chain combines TRBV19 with TRBJ2-1; TRBD2 aligns across 10 bases. V lost 4 bases and J lost 5; bases outside the gene matches: 14. The germline V gene has CDR1 LNHDA and CDR2 SQIVND (reference sequence). This CDR3 has 18 amino acids. The CDR3 region has the DNA TGTGCCAGTAGTAACCCCGGGGCCGGGACTAGCGCGGACAATGAGCAGTTCTTC. It codes for CASSNPGAGTSADNEQFF.

The chain couples TRBV7-2 to TRBJ2-7; 7 bases line up with TRBD2. CDR1 and CDR2 from the germline V gene are SGHTA and FQGNSA. V trimming: 3 bases; J trimming: 6 bases; junction bases outside the gene matches: 8. There are 14 residues in the CDR3. The CDR3 is CASSLQRGGFEQYF. In DNA, the CDR3 is TGTGCCAGCAGCTTGCAGCGGGGTGGGTTCGAGCAGTACTTC.

The chain uses TRBV10-1 and TRBJ2-2; TRBD2 matches at 8 bases. V shed 8 bases, J shed 7 bases, and the junction held 3 bases outside the gene matches. Germline V CDR1 and CDR2: WNHNN, SYGVQD (reference sequence). The CDR3 sequence is 12 residues long. The CDR3 coding sequence is TGCGCCAGCTCCGGGAGGGTCGGGGAGCTGTTTTTT. It codes for CASSGRVGELFF.

The CDR3 sequence is CASSSRTVGAEQYF. In DNA, the CDR3 is TGTGCCAGCAGCTCCCGGACAGTGGGCGCCGAGCAGTACTTC. The V call is TRBV7-3, the J call TRBJ2-7; the D gene is possibly TRBD1 (6 bases). V dropped 4 bases and J dropped 6 bases, with 16 bases sitting between them. Germline V gene lookup returns CDR1 SGHTA and CDR2 FQGTGA. The CDR3 length is 14 residues.

V usage is TRBV5-5 and J usage is TRBJ2-2; D might be TRBD2 (5 bases). The germline gives CDR1 SGHKS, CDR2 YYEKEE (reference sequence). CDR3 size: 14 residues. V gave up 2 bases and J gave up 11 bases, with 16 bases separating them. Here the CDR3 reads CASSLGTPGFELFF. As DNA, the CDR3 is TGTGCCAGCAGCTTAGGAACACCGGGGTTCGAGCTGTTTTTT.

J is TRBJ2-7 and V is TRBV25-1; a weak D match, TRBD2 (6 bases). Germline-derived CDR1 and CDR2 are MGHDK and SYGVNS. Trimming cost V 1 base and J 3 bases, with 13 bases left between them. The CDR3 spans 15 residues. The CDR3 loop reads CASSESAGGVYEQYF. CDR3 sequence (DNA): TGTGCCAGCAGTGAATCGGCCGGCGGGGTCTACGAGCAGTACTTC.

The gene calls are TRBV19 and TRBJ2-1; D is unclear. Germline V gene sequence: CDR1 LNHDA, CDR2 SQIVND (reference sequence). Trimming took off 6 bases at V and 2 bases at J, with 14 bases between the two ends. The CDR3 is made up of 15 amino acids. CDR3 DNA: TGTGCCAGTAGCAAAATTTTAGGAGCCTACAATGAGCAGTTCTTC. This sequence encodes CASSKILGAYNEQFF.